The subject of this entry is one T cell receptor (beta chain). The age range of participants was about 18 to 89 years, with residence in under 25 US areas. These data originate in a study of blood T cell repertoires in COVID-19. Overall study context: Samples came from the United States, Italy and Spain, spanning acute and convalescent COVID-19. Sources were T cells, B-cell-depleted T cells, or PBMCs; the material itself was cDNA or gDNA.

Trimming took 5 bases from V and 7 from J; bases not matched to a gene: 7. CDR3 size: 13 residues. Methods used by the authors: Counts of nucleated cells, estimated from reference gene primer amplification, were obtained. Sequenced by immunoSEQ multiplex PCR; TCRdb stores in-frame clones only, minus some. The DNA was the basis for D and trimming; V, J and clone size are from that table. The table lists around 320,000 clones, around 90% of them singletons. The material sequenced was PBMCs or T cells enriched from blood (not recorded which). The chain employs TRBV12-3 or TRBV12-4 and TRBJ2-7, with 8 positions matching TRBD1. This sequence was found in a woman under 30 with acute COVID-19. The CDR3 DNA reads TGTGCCAGCAGTCTAGGACAGGGTCTGGAGCAGTACTTC. It specifies CASSLGQGLEQYF.